This T cell receptor beta chain was sequenced during a study of cytomegalovirus exposure and HLA in healthy donors (TCRdb year 2017). Study-level background: An earlier analysis of 587 of the donors reported roughly 300 Gb of sequence data and 95 million to 120 million unique TCR beta sequences obtained from about 179 million T cells. In an earlier analysis of roughly 540 of the donors, high-throughput TCR beta sequencing was used to judge whether each TCR beta V gene segment behaved as functional or pseudogenic. In the later analysis, no new phenotypic data were used to find candidate immune exposures; instead, reliance was placed on TCR beta sequences and their occurrence across donors. The genetic ancestry cluster associated with self-reported Caucasian donors included 81% of the approximately 400 genotyped donors. Across approximately 400 genotyped donors of the cohort, an average of roughly 200,000 unique TCR beta nucleotide sequences per donor were sequenced, and roughly a sixth of those sequences were non-productive. To predict cytomegalovirus infection status, the study combined high-throughput TCR immunosequencing, statistical association of individual TCRs with disease status, and machine learning. Along with the roughly 610-subject first cohort, a separate validation cohort of over a hundred different subjects was used. A later genetic analysis took genome-wide SNP genotypes for 398 of the 666 donors and used that subset as a discovery cohort. To study patterns of TCR occurrence, a later analysis re-analyzed previously published TCR beta repertoires from 500 to 850 donors and added high-resolution HLA genotyping. The aim of the study was to test whether cataloging public T cell receptors could identify signatures of past pathogen exposure. Typing coverage varied by locus: roughly 620-640 donors for A, B, C, DRB1 and DQB1; more than 500 for DQA1; 600 to 610 for DPA1; more than 450 for DPB1. HLA typing covered class I and class II loci at four-digit resolution. An early release covering approximately 600 HLA-typed donors comprised 250 to 350 gigabases of sequencing data and 65 million to 100 million unique TCR sequences. Several DR-DQ haplotypes were treated as single units for association and clustering because of strong linkage in the cohort. All discovery cohort repertoires had been generated on a single sequencing platform. Donor age, sex, ethnicity and CMV serostatus were collected together with the repertoire data. The study profiled the T cell repertoires of around 700 subjects by immunosequencing and related them to cytomegalovirus serostatus. Results the study describes overall, beyond this receptor: The cohort was sequenced for TCR beta chains only, and without alpha or paired-chain data the features that could be detected were limited. CMV serostatus was the only immune exposure information available for the cohort. A cluster of highly shared sequence variants was judged likely to be a technical artifact of the sequencing pipeline. An association between a missense DCLRE1C variant and V-gene and J-gene trimming of TCR beta chains was found in a later genetic analysis and replicated in an independent cohort. In a later analysis, HLA-associated TCR beta chains were found to be more clonally expanded and to have lower generation probabilities than equally common non-associated chains. Broadly in line with IMGT annotations, most TCR beta V segments showed up in productive rearrangements about 87% or about 30% of the time in an earlier analysis of several hundred of the donors. It was suggested by the authors that the approach could potentially be generalized to other disease states and immunological phenotypes. Some IMGT-functional V segments, including TRBV6-2 and TRBV6-3, could not be distinguished by the 87-base-pair reads and were therefore excluded. According to a later genetic analysis, donors in an Asian-associated ancestry cluster had fewer N-insertions in productive TCRs than the roughly 700-donor mean. A later analysis found that TCR association rates varied across HLA loci, with DRB1 alleles showing the most associated TCRs and HLA-C alleles the fewest. In a later analysis, several top co-occurrence clusters were reported to appear linked to parvovirus B19, influenza, CMV and Epstein-Barr virus. In a later analysis, around 17,000 TCR beta sequences were associated with specific HLA alleles at a false discovery rate of 0.05. In a later analysis, most CMV-associated TCR beta chains were found to appear HLA-restricted, with HLA associations seemingly driven largely by CMV exposure. Roughly uniform sequencing depth across donors was assumed in presence/absence analyses, although this assumption may not hold. A further reported finding was that TCR beta sequences accurately predicted the HLA-A and HLA-B alleles for most subjects in the first cohort. Cytomegalovirus status was reported to be diagnosed by the classifier with high specificity and sensitivity in both the original and validation cohorts. Because HLA typing was missing for some donors at each locus, association tests included only the typed subset. Across donors, most TCR sequences were observed very rarely, whereas some public TCRs were present in many individuals. Correlated functional status among segregating V segments might reflect linkage disequilibrium, but an unknown experimental factor could not be ruled out. A total of 150 or so TCR beta chains were listed by the study as associated with cytomegalovirus. In vitro tests confirmed that a few of the cytomegalovirus-associated TCR beta chains recognize cytomegalovirus antigens. Because counts were too low, fewer than 20 rarely observed V segments, including chromosome 9 orphons, were excluded from the earlier analysis of under 650 of the donors. When HLA alleles, especially DR and DQ, strongly co-occurred, attributing TCR associations to individual alleles was difficult.

As concerns this clone: The clone's antigen remains unknown. Qualities for individual bases were not recorded, and no much larger clone is one base off.

The cohort consisted of 600 to 750 healthy bone marrow donors. All cohort members were sampled while nominally healthy, although unrecorded immune exposures were likely present. The donor tested CMV seropositive and was one of the 289 seropositive cohort members. A peripheral blood sample was provided by each donor, and peripheral blood mononuclear cells were used for TCR beta sequencing. Genomic DNA extraction from the blood cell samples was performed with the Qiagen DNeasy Blood Extraction Kit. Library creation used the immunoSEQ multiplex PCR assay. The multiplex PCR relied on a mix of 60 forward primers for TCR Vbeta segments and 13 reverse primers for TCR Jbeta segments. A multiplex PCR assay on genomic DNA amplified the CDR3 region of rearranged TCR beta genes. The amplified TCR beta libraries were sequenced on the Illumina HiSeq System as 87-base-pair reads. The study's processing was this. Across the 600 to 700 repertoires, a later analysis counted about 81 million unique TCR beta chains, some 11 million of which were shared by at least two donors. To remove PCR and sequencing errors, raw reads were error-corrected and collapsed into unique sequences using a nearest-neighbor algorithm that merged closely related sequences. CDR3 sequences were aligned to IMGT reference sequences to assign V, D and J gene segments. For a sequence to be retained, a match of at least six nucleotides was required to both a V gene segment and a J gene segment. A rearrangement was called productive if the CDR3 had no stop codons and remained in frame with V and J, and every other rearrangement was called non-productive. Following IMGT convention, CDR3 was defined as the stretch from the second conserved V-encoded cysteine to the conserved J-encoded phenylalanine. The earlier analysis of more than 450 of the donors excluded sequences that lacked an unambiguous match to a single V gene segment. In an earlier analysis of several hundred of the donors, V segments were called functional above 56.7% productive rearrangements and were called segregating when the between-donor standard deviation exceeded 5%. To diagnose cytomegalovirus status from the catalog of TCR beta chain sequences, a statistical classification framework was built. In a later analysis, V and J genes were assigned by comparing TCR nucleotide sequences against IMGT/GENE-DB human TR gene sequences. A later analysis assigned CDR3 sequences and most-parsimonious VDJ recombination scenarios with the TCRdist pipeline. In a later analysis, each TCR beta chain was defined by its CDR3 amino acid sequence together with its V-gene family, and reads lacking a unique V-gene family were excluded. In a later analysis, around 600 highly shared, low-generation-probability nucleotide sequences were removed to address suspected cross-contamination and a sequencing artifact. For each public chain, a later analysis derived a clonal expansion index from normalized ranks of inferred template counts within each repertoire. Generation probabilities in a later analysis came from a VDJ recombination model fitted to out-of-frame rearrangements, and those results were checked against IGoR. Hypergeometric tests were used in a later analysis to score TCR-TCR, TCR-HLA and TCR-CMV co-occurrence, with a repertoire-size bias correction applied to the TCR pairs. A later analysis estimated false discovery rates by permuting HLA or CMV assignments 20 times. In a later analysis, co-occurring TCRs were grouped with DBSCAN, and TCRdist sequence similarity was added when clustering was performed within HLA-allele-positive subsets. Repertoires with fewer than 30,000 or more than 120,000 public chains were left out of co-occurrence clustering, as were a handful of repertoires with anomalous nucleotide sharing. TCRdb took over this immuneACCESS table, retaining in-frame rearrangements with V and J assigned. Such tables are incomplete; in checked studies, under half of the missing clones stem from an unresolved V gene, and the remainder is unexplained. D and trimming were read from the DNA, whereas the V and J calls and clone size are those reported in that table. A total of 85,000 to 90,000 clones appear in this sample, roughly 80% of them only once. Jointly, the top ten make up over 9.5% of the sample.

V and J lose 1 base and 2 bases, and a span of 6 bases separates them. Including the terminal cysteine and phenylalanine, the CDR3 comprises 13 residues. Only the CDR3 region is kept as DNA, spanning 39 bases read in frame from base 1. Per the germline V gene, LGHNA is the CDR1 and YSLEER is the CDR2. The rearrangement joined TRBV4-3 to TRBJ2-7, with TRBD2 as a weak D call on 6 bases. Sequencing used PBMCs. The receptor was isolated from a man aged 25-45 years in good health and CMV-seropositive. In nucleotide form, the sequence is TGCGCCAGCAGCCAAGGGACTACCTACGAGCAGTACTTC. This sequence encodes CASSQGTTYEQYF.